This record covers a single T cell receptor (beta chain). Its antigen is not known. Trimming shortened V by 3 bases and J by 5 bases, and 10 bases separated the two germline ends. The germline CDR1 and CDR2 sequences are SGHRS and YFSETQ. This CDR3 is built from 13 residues. This record belongs to a study of identical twins. Study results and limitations: Carriage of fewer insertions was seen in abundant cord blood beta clonotypes, whereas memory repertoires showed none. Modeled out-of-frame TCR alpha sharing in monozygotic twins fell below observed levels.

Template switching, a step in the protocol, added a universal primer site, and cDNA carried unique molecular identifiers. TCRdb passed the 5' RACE reads through MiXCR, listing each CDR3 protein once. The sample records some 710,000 distinct CDR3 sequences, approximately 6% being singletons. This TCR came from a young man in good health. The chain carries TRBV5-1 and TRBJ2-3; TRBD2 might be the D (5 bases). The source material was naive T cells sorted from blood. The CDR3: CASSSVGEDTQYF. Here the CDR3 DNA reads TGCGCCAGCAGCTCCGTCGGGGAAGATACGCAGTATTTT. Full variable domain (remainder filled in from reference TRBV5-1 and TRBJ2-3): KAGVTQTPRYLIKTRGQQVTLSCSPISGHRSVSWYQQTPGQGLQFLFEYFSETQRNKGNFPGRFSGRQFSNSRSEMNVSTLELGDSALYLCASSSVGEDTQYFGPGTRLTVL.